Sequencing of this T cell receptor (beta chain) was carried out in a study of PD-1 and CTLA-4 blockade in melanoma. CDR3 length equals 16 residues. Germline CDR1 SGHVS, CDR2 FNYEAQ. The junction had 6 bases not matched to a gene; V was cut back by 5 bases and J by 2 bases. Measured with immunoSEQ multiplex PCR; TCRdb has only the in-frame clones, and not every one. Of 25,000 to 40,000 clones listed, 88% are singletons. The sequence was obtained from a human donor with melanoma. This specimen was CD8+ T cells from peripheral blood, taken from a patient given anti-PD-1 treatment. This rearrangement joins TRBV7-6 to TRBJ2-2, with TRBD1 matching 9 bases. CDR3 coding DNA: TGTGCCAGCAGCCGGGGACAGGGACTTAACACCGGGGAGCTGTTTTTT. It specifies CASSRGQGLNTGELFF.